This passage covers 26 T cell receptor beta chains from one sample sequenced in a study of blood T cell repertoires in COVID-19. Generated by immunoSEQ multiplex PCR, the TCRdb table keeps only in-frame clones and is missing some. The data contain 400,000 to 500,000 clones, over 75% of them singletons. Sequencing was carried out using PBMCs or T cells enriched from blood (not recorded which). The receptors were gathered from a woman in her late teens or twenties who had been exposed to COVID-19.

The CDR3: CASSYLNRGNQPQHF. The CDR3 DNA reads TGTGCCAGCAGTTACCTGAACAGGGGCAATCAGCCCCAGCATTTT. V is TRBV6-2 or TRBV6-3 and J is TRBJ1-5; weak D call: TRBD1 (6 bases). CDR1 is MNHEY and CDR2 is SVGEGT in the germline V gene. The length of the CDR3 is 15 residues. V dropped 2 bases and J dropped 2 bases, with 10 bases sitting between them.

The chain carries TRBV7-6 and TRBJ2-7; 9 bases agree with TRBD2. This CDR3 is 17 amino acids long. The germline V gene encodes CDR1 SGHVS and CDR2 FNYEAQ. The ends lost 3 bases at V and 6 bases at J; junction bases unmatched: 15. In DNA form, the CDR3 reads TGTGCCAGCAGCTTGAAGGGGCCCATAGCGGGAGTCGGCGAGCAGTACTTC. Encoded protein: CASSLKGPIAGVGEQYF.

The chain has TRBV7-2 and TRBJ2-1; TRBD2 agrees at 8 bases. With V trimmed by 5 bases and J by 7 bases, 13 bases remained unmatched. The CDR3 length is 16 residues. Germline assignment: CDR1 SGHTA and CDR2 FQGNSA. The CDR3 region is CASSPGEFSGENEQFF. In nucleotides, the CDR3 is TGTGCCAGCAGCCCTGGAGAGTTTAGCGGGGAGAATGAGCAGTTCTTC. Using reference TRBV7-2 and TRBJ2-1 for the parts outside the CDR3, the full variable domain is GAGVSQSPSNKVTEKGKDVELRCDPISGHTALYWYRQSLGQGLEFLIYFQGNSAPDKSGLPSDRFSAERTGGSVSTLTIQRTQQEDSAVYLCASSPGEFSGENEQFFGPGTRLTVL.

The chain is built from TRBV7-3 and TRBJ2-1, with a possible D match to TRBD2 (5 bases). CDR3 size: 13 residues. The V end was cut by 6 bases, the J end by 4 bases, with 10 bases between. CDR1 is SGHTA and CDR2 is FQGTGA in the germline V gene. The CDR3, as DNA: TGTGCCAGCAGGTCGGGAACTTACAATGAGCAGTTCTTC. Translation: CASRSGTYNEQFF.

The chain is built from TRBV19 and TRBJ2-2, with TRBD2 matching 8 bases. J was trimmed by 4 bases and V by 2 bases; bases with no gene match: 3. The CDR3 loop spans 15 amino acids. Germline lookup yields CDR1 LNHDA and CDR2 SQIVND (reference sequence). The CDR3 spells CASSILAGSTGELFF. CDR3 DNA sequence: TGTGCCAGTAGTATATTAGCGGGATCCACCGGGGAGCTGTTTTTT.

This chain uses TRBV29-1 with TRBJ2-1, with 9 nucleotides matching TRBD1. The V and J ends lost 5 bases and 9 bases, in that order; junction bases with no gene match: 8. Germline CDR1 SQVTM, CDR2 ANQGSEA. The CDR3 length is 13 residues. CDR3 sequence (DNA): TGCAGCGTTCAGGGGACAGGGATGGGTGAGCAGTTCTTC. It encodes CSVQGTGMGEQFF.

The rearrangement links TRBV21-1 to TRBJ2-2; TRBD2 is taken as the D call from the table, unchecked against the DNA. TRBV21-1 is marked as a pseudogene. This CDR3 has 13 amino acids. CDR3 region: CASRREWPGELFF. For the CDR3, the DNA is TGTGCCAGTAGACGGGAGTGGCCCGGGGAGCTGTTTTTT.

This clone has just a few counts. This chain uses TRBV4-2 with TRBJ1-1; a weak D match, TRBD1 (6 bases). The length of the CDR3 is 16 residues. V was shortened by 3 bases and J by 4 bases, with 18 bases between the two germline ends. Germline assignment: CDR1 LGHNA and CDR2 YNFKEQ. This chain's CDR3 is CASSQDTGKPSTEAFF. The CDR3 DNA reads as TGTGCCAGCAGCCAGGACACAGGGAAGCCGAGCACTGAAGCTTTCTTT.

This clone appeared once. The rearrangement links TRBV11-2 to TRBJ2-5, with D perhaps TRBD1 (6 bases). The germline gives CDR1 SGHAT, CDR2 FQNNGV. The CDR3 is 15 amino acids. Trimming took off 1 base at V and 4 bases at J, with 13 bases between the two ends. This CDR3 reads CASSLGQGTLETQYF. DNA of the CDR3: TGTGCCAGCAGCTTAGGCCAAGGGACACTAGAGACCCAGTACTTC.

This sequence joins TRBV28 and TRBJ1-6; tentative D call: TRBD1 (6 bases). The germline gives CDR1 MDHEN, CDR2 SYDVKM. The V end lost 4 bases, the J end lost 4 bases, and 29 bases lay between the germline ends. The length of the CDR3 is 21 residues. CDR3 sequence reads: CASSSPEGGTSGYYYNSPLHF. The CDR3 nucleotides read TGTGCCAGCAGTTCCCCCGAGGGAGGGACAAGTGGGTACTATTATAATTCACCCCTCCACTTT.

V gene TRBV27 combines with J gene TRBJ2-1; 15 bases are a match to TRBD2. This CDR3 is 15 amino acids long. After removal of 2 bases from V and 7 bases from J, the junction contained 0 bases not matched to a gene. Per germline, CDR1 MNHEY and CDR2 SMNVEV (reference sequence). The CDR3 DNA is TGTGCCAGCAGTTTAGGGACTAGCGGGAGGAATGAGCAGTTCTTC. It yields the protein CASSLGTSGRNEQFF.

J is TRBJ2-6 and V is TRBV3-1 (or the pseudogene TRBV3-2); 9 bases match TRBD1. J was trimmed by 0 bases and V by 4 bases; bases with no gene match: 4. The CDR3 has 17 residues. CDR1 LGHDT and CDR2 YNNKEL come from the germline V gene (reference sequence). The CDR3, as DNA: TGTGCCAGCAGCCCCGGGACAGGGAGCTCTGGGGCCAACGTCCTGACTTTC. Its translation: CASSPGTGSSGANVLTF.

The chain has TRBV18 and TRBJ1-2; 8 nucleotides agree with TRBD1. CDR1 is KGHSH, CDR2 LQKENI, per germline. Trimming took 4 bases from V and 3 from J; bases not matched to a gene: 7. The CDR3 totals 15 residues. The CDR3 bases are TGTGCCAGCTCACTGGACAGGGTACAGTACTATGGCTACACCTTC. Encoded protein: CASSLDRVQYYGYTF.

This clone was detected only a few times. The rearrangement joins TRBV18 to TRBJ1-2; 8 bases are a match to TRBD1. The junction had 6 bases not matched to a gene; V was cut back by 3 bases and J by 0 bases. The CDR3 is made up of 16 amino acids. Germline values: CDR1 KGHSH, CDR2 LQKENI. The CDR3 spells CASSPNLGQANYGYTF. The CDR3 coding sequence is TGTGCCAGCTCACCCAATCTGGGACAGGCTAACTATGGCTACACCTTC.

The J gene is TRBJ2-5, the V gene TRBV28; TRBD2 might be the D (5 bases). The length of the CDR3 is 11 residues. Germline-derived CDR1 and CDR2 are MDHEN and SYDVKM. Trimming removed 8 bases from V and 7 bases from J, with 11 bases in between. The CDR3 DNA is TGTGCCAGCGCCGAGGGTGGGACCCAGTACTTC. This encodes CASAEGGTQYF.

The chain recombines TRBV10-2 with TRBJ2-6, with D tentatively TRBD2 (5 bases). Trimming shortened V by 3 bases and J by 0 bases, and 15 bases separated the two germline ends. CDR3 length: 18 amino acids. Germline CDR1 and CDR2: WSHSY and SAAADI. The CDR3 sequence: CASSDDGSSSSGANVLTF. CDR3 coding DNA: TGCGCCAGCAGTGACGATGGGAGCTCTAGCTCTGGGGCCAACGTCCTGACTTTC.

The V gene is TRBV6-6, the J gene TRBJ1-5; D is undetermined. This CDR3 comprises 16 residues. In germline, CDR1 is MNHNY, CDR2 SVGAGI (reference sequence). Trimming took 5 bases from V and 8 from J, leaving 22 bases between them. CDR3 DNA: TGTGCCAGCAGTATGTGGAATACGGACGGGGAAGAGCCCCAGCATTTT. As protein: CASSMWNTDGEEPQHF.

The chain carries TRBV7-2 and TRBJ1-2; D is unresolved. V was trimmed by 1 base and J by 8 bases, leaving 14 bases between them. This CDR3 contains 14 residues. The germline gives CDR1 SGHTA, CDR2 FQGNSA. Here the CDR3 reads CASSLDLGGQGYTF. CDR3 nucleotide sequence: TGTGCCAGCAGCTTAGACCTGGGAGGGCAGGGCTACACCTTC.

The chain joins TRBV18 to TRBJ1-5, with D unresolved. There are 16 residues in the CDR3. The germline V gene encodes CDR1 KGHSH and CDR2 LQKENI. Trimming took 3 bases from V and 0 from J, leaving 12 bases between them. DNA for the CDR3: TGTGCCAGCTCACCTGCGGGAGTTTATAGCAATCAGCCCCAGCATTTT. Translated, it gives CASSPAGVYSNQPQHF.

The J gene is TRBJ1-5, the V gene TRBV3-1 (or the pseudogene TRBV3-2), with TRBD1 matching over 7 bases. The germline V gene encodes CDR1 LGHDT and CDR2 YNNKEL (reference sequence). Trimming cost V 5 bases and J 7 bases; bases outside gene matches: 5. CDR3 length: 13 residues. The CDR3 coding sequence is TGTGCCAGCAGCTTAAACAGGGGCCAGCCCCAGCATTTT. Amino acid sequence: CASSLNRGQPQHF.

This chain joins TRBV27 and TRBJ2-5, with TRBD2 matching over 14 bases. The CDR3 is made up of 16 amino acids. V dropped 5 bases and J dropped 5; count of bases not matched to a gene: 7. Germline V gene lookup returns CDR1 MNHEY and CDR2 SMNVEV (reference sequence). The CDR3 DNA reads TGTGCCAGCAGTGCCCCGGGACTAGCGGGGGACGAGACCCAGTACTTC. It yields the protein CASSAPGLAGDETQYF.

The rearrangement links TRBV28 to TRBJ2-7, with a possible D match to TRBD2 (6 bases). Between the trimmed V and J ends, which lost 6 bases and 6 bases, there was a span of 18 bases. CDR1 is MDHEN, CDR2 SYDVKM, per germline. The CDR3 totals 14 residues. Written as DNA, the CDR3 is TGTGCCAGCAGCCCCGCGGGGTCCGTAAGCGAGCAGTACTTC. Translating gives CASSPAGSVSEQYF.

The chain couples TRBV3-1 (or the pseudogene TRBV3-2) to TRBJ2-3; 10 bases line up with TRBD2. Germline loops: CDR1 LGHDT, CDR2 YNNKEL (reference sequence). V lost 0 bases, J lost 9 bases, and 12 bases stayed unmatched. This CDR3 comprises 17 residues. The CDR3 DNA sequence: TGTGCCAGCAGCCAAGATCGATTTAGCGGGAGGAGAAGCACGCAGTATTTT. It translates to CASSQDRFSGRRSTQYF.

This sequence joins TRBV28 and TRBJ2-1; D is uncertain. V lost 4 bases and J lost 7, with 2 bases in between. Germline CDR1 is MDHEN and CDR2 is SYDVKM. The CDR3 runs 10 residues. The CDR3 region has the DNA TGTGCCAGCAGTTCTAATGAGCAGTTCTTC. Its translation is CASSSNEQFF.

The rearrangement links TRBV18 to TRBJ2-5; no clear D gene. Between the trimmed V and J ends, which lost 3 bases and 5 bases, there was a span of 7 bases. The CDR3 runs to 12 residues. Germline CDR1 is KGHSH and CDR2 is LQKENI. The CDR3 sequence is CASSPTWETQYF. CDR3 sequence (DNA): TGTGCCAGCTCACCTACATGGGAGACCCAGTACTTC.

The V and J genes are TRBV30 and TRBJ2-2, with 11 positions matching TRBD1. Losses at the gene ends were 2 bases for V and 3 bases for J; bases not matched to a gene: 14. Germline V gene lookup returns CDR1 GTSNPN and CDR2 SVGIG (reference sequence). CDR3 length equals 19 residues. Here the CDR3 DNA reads TGTGCCTGGAGTCCACTGCTTAGGACAGGGGGCTCGTACACCGGGGAGCTGTTTTTT. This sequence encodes CAWSPLLRTGGSYTGELFF. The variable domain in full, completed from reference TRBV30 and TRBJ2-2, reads SQTIHQWPATLVQPVGSPLSLECTVEGTSNPNLYWYRQAAGRGLQLLFYSVGIGQISSEVPQNLSASRPQDRQFILSSKKLLLSDSGFYLCAWSPLLRTGGSYTGELFFGEGSRLTVL.